These 17 T cell receptor beta chains were sequenced from one sample in a study of T-cell reconstitution after alpha-beta-depleted transplantation in children. Unique molecular identifiers were incorporated when the TCRbeta library was constructed. TCRdb re-called the PCR reads through MiXCR, storing one row per CDR3 protein. The data show 500,000 or so distinct CDR3 sequences, around a third seen once. The sequenced sample was PBMCs from the stem cell graft donor, obtained from the stem cell graft. These receptors were collected from a human donor who donated a stem cell graft to a child with aplastic anemia.

The count of this clonotype is one. This rearrangement joins TRBV29-1 to TRBJ2-2; 10 bases are shared with TRBD2. After removal of 7 bases from V and 4 bases from J, the junction contained 6 bases not matched to a gene. The CDR3 spans 14 residues. Germline V gene lookup returns CDR1 SQVTM and CDR2 ANQGSEA. This CDR3 is CSARAGGFTGELFF. The CDR3 DNA reads as TGCAGCGCCAGAGCGGGAGGGTTCACCGGGGAGCTGTTTTTT.

This clonotype occurred a few times. The chain joins TRBV6-5 to TRBJ1-5; perhaps TRBD1 as D (5 bases). Germline CDR1 reads MNHEY; CDR2 reads SVGAGI. Trimming cost V 2 bases and J 4 bases, with 9 bases left between them. This CDR3 is built from 14 residues. In DNA, the CDR3 is TGTGCCAGCAGTTACGAGGCAGGGAATCAGCCCCAGCATTTT. Protein: CASSYEAGNQPQHF.

There are a few counts of this clonotype. V gene TRBV20-1 combines with J gene TRBJ2-7; D is ambiguous. V lost 1 base and J lost 6, with 16 bases in between. The CDR3 is 14 residues long. Germline lookup yields CDR1 DFQATT and CDR2 SNEGSKA (reference sequence). In DNA form, the CDR3 reads TGCAGTGCTAGAGGGGCTTCCCCCGGTCGCGAGCAGTACGTC. Protein sequence: CSARGASPGREQYV.

This clonotype was seen only a few times. V usage is TRBV5-1 and J usage is TRBJ2-1; D tentatively reads TRBD1 or TRBD2 (5 bases each). The CDR3 sequence is 15 residues long. Germline-derived CDR1 and CDR2 are SGHRS and YFSETQ. Trimming removed 4 bases from V and 3 bases from J, with 14 bases in between. The CDR3 here is CASSVNMGDYNEQFF. The CDR3 coding sequence is TGCGCCAGCAGCGTGAACATGGGGGACTACAATGAGCAGTTCTTC. The full variable domain, with the rest looked up from reference TRBV5-1 and TRBJ2-1, is KAGVTQTPRYLIKTRGQQVTLSCSPISGHRSVSWYQQTPGQGLQFLFEYFSETQRNKGNFPGRFSGRQFSNSRSEMNVSTLELGDSALYLCASSVNMGDYNEQFFGPGTRLTVL.

This clonotype was observed a handful of times. V is TRBV7-2 and J is TRBJ2-5, with D uncertain. V was cut by 4 bases and J by 2 bases, with 11 bases left in between. The germline gives CDR1 SGHTA, CDR2 FQGNSA. The length of the CDR3 is 14 residues. CDR3 amino acids: CASSSPLVQETQYF. Here the CDR3 DNA reads TGTGCCAGCAGCTCTCCACTCGTTCAAGAGACCCAGTACTTC.

The chain combines TRBV6-2 or TRBV6-3 with TRBJ2-2, with D uncertain. This CDR3 is 15 amino acids long. The V end was cut by 6 bases, the J end by 0 bases, with 11 bases between. Germline V lookup: CDR1 MNHEY, CDR2 SVGEGT. The CDR3 region is CASRRGGANTGELFF. CDR3 bases: TGTGCCAGCAGGAGAGGTGGTGCGAACACCGGGGAGCTGTTTTTT.

The genes are TRBV28 and TRBJ2-7, with 9 nucleotides matching TRBD1. The CDR3 consists of 14 residues. V dropped 5 bases and J dropped 3; count of bases not matched to a gene: 5. Germline-derived CDR1 and CDR2 are MDHEN and SYDVKM. The CDR3: CASSHGQGSYEQYV. In DNA, the CDR3 is TGTGCCAGCAGTCATGGACAGGGGAGCTACGAGCAGTACGTC.

CDR3 loop: CSVLGADTEAFF. The CDR3 DNA reads as TGCAGCGTCCTGGGGGCGGACACTGAAGCTTTCTTT. The V and J genes are TRBV29-1 and TRBJ1-1; perhaps TRBD1 as D (6 bases). Germline CDR1 is SQVTM and CDR2 is ANQGSEA. Trimming removed 6 bases at V and 3 bases at J, with 11 bases between. The CDR3 has 12 amino acids.

Only a few counts were recorded for this clonotype. The chain is built from TRBV6-2 or TRBV6-3 and TRBJ2-7; tentatively, D is TRBD2 (5 bases). Germline CDR1 and CDR2: MNHEY and SVGEGT. Trimming took 2 bases from V and 4 from J, leaving 6 bases between them. The CDR3 sequence is 12 residues long. The CDR3 loop reads CASSYRDYEQYV. Here the CDR3 DNA reads TGTGCCAGCAGTTACCGGGATTACGAGCAGTACGTC.

The table lists this clonotype with a few counts. The rearrangement uses TRBV7-2 and TRBJ2-5; 7 nucleotides agree with TRBD2. V lost 1 base, J lost 10 bases, and 9 bases stayed unmatched. Germline V gene sequence: CDR1 SGHTA, CDR2 FQGNSA. CDR3 length: 14 amino acids. CDR3 DNA sequence: TGTGCCAGCAGCTTAGGGACTAGTATCGAGGACCAGTACTTC. The encoded protein is CASSLGTSIEDQYF.

This sequence joins TRBV20-1 and TRBJ1-1; no clear D. This CDR3 has 15 residues. CDR1 is DFQATT and CDR2 is SNEGSKA in the germline V gene (reference sequence). The V end was cut by 0 bases, the J end by 0 bases, with 11 bases between. CDR3 bases: TGCAGTGCTAGAGATGGTAGGACGGTGAACACTGAAGCTTTCTTT. It translates to CSARDGRTVNTEAFF.

The CDR3 sequence is CASSIAGNYGYTF. The CDR3 bases are TGTGCCAGTAGTATAGCAGGGAACTATGGCTACACCTTC. The V call is TRBV19, the J call TRBJ1-2; the D gene is possibly TRBD1 (5 bases). CDR3 length: 13 residues. The V end was cut by 1 base, the J end by 2 bases, with 5 bases between. CDR1 is LNHDA and CDR2 is SQIVND in the germline V gene (reference sequence).

V and J are TRBV15 and TRBJ1-1; D is unresolved. Trimming left V 0 bases short and J 6 bases short, with 8 bases between. Per germline, CDR1 LNHNV and CDR2 YYDKDF (reference sequence). The CDR3 length is 13 residues. CDR3 loop: CATSRDSGAEAFF. The CDR3 region has the DNA TGTGCCACCAGCAGAGATTCGGGCGCTGAAGCTTTCTTT.

The rearrangement links TRBV29-1 to TRBJ2-4, with D perhaps assigned TRBD1 or TRBD2 (5 bases each). The CDR3 covers 14 residues. The V end was cut by 5 bases, the J end by 9 bases, with 20 bases between. Germline V gene lookup returns CDR1 SQVTM and CDR2 ANQGSEA. CDR3 bases: TGCAGCGTTTTTGGAGGTTTGGAGCAGGGCATTCAGTACTTC. Amino acids: CSVFGGLEQGIQYF.

V and J are TRBV7-2 and TRBJ2-3; D possibly corresponds to TRBD2 (7 bases). With 5 bases removed from V and 8 bases from J, the gap between germline ends came to 23 bases. This CDR3 comprises 16 residues. Germline V lookup: CDR1 SGHTA, CDR2 FQGNSA. The CDR3 region is CASSPRIGGGSPTQYF. In DNA form, the CDR3 reads TGTGCCAGCAGCCCCCGGATTGGGGGCGGGAGTCCTACGCAGTATTTT.

This clonotype came up once. The chain carries TRBV14 and TRBJ1-1; maybe TRBD1 (5 bases). CDR1 SGHDN and CDR2 FVKESK come from the germline V gene. The CDR3 length is 16 residues. V was cut by 4 bases and J by 6 bases, with 21 bases left in between. The CDR3, as DNA: TGTGCCAGCAGCCTATACCCAGGGAATGATCTCCCTGAAGCTTTCTTT. It codes for CASSLYPGNDLPEAFF.

This clonotype was detected ten times or more. The J gene is TRBJ2-3, the V gene TRBV24-1; 13 bases line up with TRBD2. Trimming took 4 bases from V and 2 from J; bases not matched to a gene: 5. Per germline, CDR1 KGHDR and CDR2 SFDVKD. The CDR3 sequence is 17 residues long. CDR3 protein: CATSEKTSGRTTDTQYF. The DNA of the CDR3 is TGTGCCACCAGTGAAAAGACTAGCGGGAGGACCACAGATACGCAGTATTTT.